Listed here are 31 T cell receptor beta chains from one sample, sequenced in a study of T cells in tuberculosis. Measured with immunoSEQ multiplex PCR; TCRdb has only the in-frame clones, and not every one. This table has 35,000 to 50,000 clones, around 94% appearing once. Sequencing was done on a sample of PBMCs. These receptors were taken from a donor between 10 and 29 years old with latent tuberculosis or without tuberculosis infection. Some clones in this sample may be carry-over from other donors' samples.

V gene TRBV29-1 combines with J gene TRBJ2-3; D may be TRBD2 (6 bases). This CDR3 comprises 16 residues. The germline V gene has CDR1 SQVTM and CDR2 ANQGSEA. V lost 5 bases, J lost 3 bases, and 21 bases lay in between. CDR3 bases: TGCAGCGTTTTTCTATCTGGGAGGAGGGTTACAGATACGCAGTATTTT. It codes for CSVFLSGRRVTDTQYF.

V is TRBV15 and J is TRBJ2-7; 8 bases are shared with TRBD1. Germline V gene data show CDR1 as LNHNV and CDR2 as YYDKDF (reference sequence). V shed 0 bases, J shed 6 bases, and the junction held 4 bases outside the gene matches. The CDR3 runs 14 residues. The chain's CDR3 is CATSRDPGGFEQYF. The CDR3 DNA is TGTGCCACCAGCAGAGATCCAGGGGGCTTCGAGCAGTACTTC.

This rearrangement joins TRBV11-2 to TRBJ2-7, with 7 bases matching TRBD1. The germline gives CDR1 SGHAT, CDR2 FQNNGV. The length of the CDR3 is 12 residues. With 6 bases clipped from V and 2 bases from J, the junction kept 1 base outside the gene matches. The CDR3 DNA reads as TGTGCCAGCAGAGGGGGCCCCTACGAGCAGTACTTC. Translation: CASRGGPYEQYF.

J is TRBJ2-3 and V is TRBV6-5, with a possible D match to TRBD1 (6 bases). The CDR3 spans 16 residues. Germline V gene lookup returns CDR1 MNHEY and CDR2 SVGAGI. V was pared by 4 bases and J by 3 bases, with 17 bases between. The CDR3 sequence: CASSSQGAGVTDTQYF. In nucleotides, the CDR3 is TGTGCCAGCAGTTCACAGGGCGCAGGGGTTACAGATACGCAGTATTTT.

J is TRBJ2-1 and V is TRBV4-1, with TRBD2 matching 12 bases. CDR1 and CDR2 from the germline V gene are MGHRA and YSYEKL. Trimming took 0 bases from V and 7 from J; bases not matched to a gene: 4. The CDR3 consists of 16 residues. This CDR3 reads CASSQEGLAGINEQFF. The CDR3 nucleotides are TGCGCCAGCAGCCAAGAGGGACTAGCGGGTATTAATGAGCAGTTCTTC.

The V and J genes are TRBV9 and TRBJ1-2; D remains ambiguous. CDR3 length: 15 amino acids. The V and J ends lost 0 bases and 2 bases respectively, with 11 bases between them. CDR1 and CDR2 (germline): SGDLS, YYNGEE. CDR3: CASSVEGGLNYGYTF. CDR3 coding DNA: TGTGCCAGCAGCGTAGAAGGAGGGTTAAACTATGGCTACACCTTC.

This clone is labeled as medium-sized. The chain uses TRBV4-1 and TRBJ1-5, with a tentative D call TRBD1 (6 bases). Germline assignment: CDR1 MGHRA and CDR2 YSYEKL. This CDR3 has 16 residues. With 4 bases removed from V and 7 bases from J, the gap between germline ends came to 20 bases. CDR3 region: CASSPNFDRTSQPQHF. The CDR3 nucleotides read TGCGCCAGCAGCCCGAACTTCGACAGGACCTCACAGCCCCAGCATTTT.

The chain carries TRBV6-4 and TRBJ2-1; TRBD2 matches at 11 bases. Per the germline V gene, CDR1 is MRHNA and CDR2 is SNTAGT. Trimming took 6 bases from V and 6 from J; bases not matched to a gene: 7. This CDR3 is 15 amino acids long. DNA for the CDR3: TGTGCCAGCAGCACTAGCGGGGGAGGGCTCAATGAGCAGTTCTTC. It encodes CASSTSGGGLNEQFF.

This sequence joins TRBV7-3 and TRBJ2-2; D is unresolved. The CDR3 runs to 16 residues. The germline V and J ends were trimmed by 2 bases and 1 base, with 11 bases remaining between them. Germline loops: CDR1 SGHTA, CDR2 FQGTGA. CDR3 region: CASSLFFGVNTGELFF. Here the CDR3 DNA reads TGTGCCAGCAGCTTATTTTTCGGAGTGAACACCGGGGAGCTGTTTTTT.

The gene calls are TRBV4-1 and TRBJ2-1, with 13 nucleotides matching TRBD2. Germline V lookup: CDR1 MGHRA, CDR2 YSYEKL. After removal of 4 bases from V and 1 base from J, the junction contained 10 bases not matched to a gene. This CDR3 region has 19 residues. The CDR3 loop reads CASSRIGLAGVFSYNEQFF. For the CDR3, the DNA is TGCGCCAGCAGCCGAATCGGACTAGCGGGAGTTTTTTCCTACAATGAGCAGTTCTTC.

V gene TRBV5-1 combines with J gene TRBJ2-7; 9 positions agree with TRBD2. The germline CDR1 and CDR2 sequences are SGHRS and YFSETQ. V shed 1 base and J 4 bases; nucleotides not matched to a gene: 6. This CDR3 contains 15 residues. CDR3 in amino acids: CASSLTSGFVYEQYF. CDR3 in DNA: TGCGCCAGCAGCTTGACTAGCGGGTTTGTGTACGAGCAGTACTTC.

A remark on this clone: Because the CDR3's place on the DNA is in doubt, the DNA is left out and the CDR3 is given as listed by TCRdb. The V and J genes are TRBV11-2 and TRBJ2-3; the table names TRBD2, a call not compared with the DNA. CDR1 is SGHAT, CDR2 FQNNGV, per germline. The CDR3 length equals 18 residues, ends included. Here the CDR3 reads CASSLFLSSGSGTDTQYF.

This chain links TRBV11-3 with TRBJ2-1; the D is unclear. Germline V gene data show CDR1 as SGHNT and CDR2 as YENEEA. V dropped 1 base and J dropped 5 bases, with 3 bases sitting between them. The CDR3 sequence is 12 residues long. The CDR3 nucleotides are TGTGCCAGCAGCTTAGCCGACAATGAGCAGTTCTTC. Translated, it gives CASSLADNEQFF.

This sequence joins TRBV7-2 and TRBJ2-3; 7 bases fit TRBD1. The CDR3 runs 16 residues. Trimming removed 5 bases from V and 6 bases from J; junction bases left unmatched: 14. CDR1 is SGHTA, CDR2 FQGNSA, per germline. CDR3 bases: TGTGCCAGCAGCCGATTCGACGGGTTCAGGGGGGATACGCAGTATTTT. It specifies CASSRFDGFRGDTQYF.

J is TRBJ2-7 and V is TRBV13; 8 bases map to TRBD2. The germline V gene has CDR1 PRHDT and CDR2 FYEKMQ (reference sequence). Trimming removed 1 base from V and 5 bases from J; junction bases left unmatched: 4. This CDR3 has 14 residues. CDR3 sequence (DNA): TGTGCCAGCAGCTTAGTGGCCGGGAGGGACGAGCAGTACTTC. This translates into CASSLVAGRDEQYF.

This clone was recorded once. The genes are TRBV30 and TRBJ2-2; 9 bases align to TRBD1. Trimming took 0 bases from V and 6 from J; bases not matched to a gene: 2. Looked up from germline, CDR1 is GTSNPN and CDR2 is SVGIG (reference sequence). The CDR3 runs 14 residues. In DNA, the CDR3 is TGTGCCTGGAGTGTACAGGGGGCGTCCGGGGAGCTGTTTTTT. As protein: CAWSVQGASGELFF. The full variable domain, completed using reference TRBV30 and TRBJ2-2, is SQTIHQWPATLVQPVGSPLSLECTVEGTSNPNLYWYRQAAGRGLQLLFYSVGIGQISSEVPQNLSASRPQDRQFILSSKKLLLSDSGFYLCAWSVQGASGELFFGEGSRLTVL.

J is TRBJ2-1 and V is TRBV5-6, with 7 bases aligning to TRBD2. The germline CDR1 and CDR2 sequences are SGHDT and YYEEEE. The CDR3 is made up of 16 amino acids. Trimming at V came to 2 bases and at J to 3 bases, leaving 8 bases not matched to a gene. CDR3 coding DNA: TGTGCCAGCAGCTTACCGACGGGGGACTACTACAATGAGCAGTTCTTC. This sequence encodes CASSLPTGDYYNEQFF.

This rearrangement joins TRBV5-4 to TRBJ1-1; weak D call: TRBD1 (6 bases). This CDR3 spans 12 amino acids. The germline V and J ends were trimmed by 1 base and 8 bases, with 9 bases remaining between them. The germline gives CDR1 SGHNT, CDR2 YYREEE (reference sequence). Here the CDR3 DNA reads TGTGCCAGCAGCTTGAGGGGGAGAGAAGCTTTCTTT. It specifies CASSLRGREAFF.

The chain recombines TRBV11-3 with TRBJ2-1; no firm D call. From germline, CDR1 is SGHNT and CDR2 YENEEA. The CDR3 covers 13 residues. Trimming left V 0 bases short and J 9 bases short, with 9 bases between. The CDR3 DNA follows: TGTGCCAGCAGCTTAGATCGAGTTTCTGAGCAGTTCTTC. The encoded protein is CASSLDRVSEQFF.

V usage is TRBV14 and J usage is TRBJ2-2, with 7 nucleotides matching TRBD1. Germline CDR1 SGHDN, CDR2 FVKESK. Trimming removed 6 bases from V and 7 bases from J; junction bases left unmatched: 8. The CDR3 is made up of 14 amino acids. In DNA form, the CDR3 reads TGTGCCAGCAGATCGACAGGGATCGACGGGGAGCTGTTTTTT. It encodes CASRSTGIDGELFF.

This clone was recorded once. The V call is TRBV11-2, the J call TRBJ1-2; 10 bases align to TRBD1. Trimming took 6 bases from V and 4 from J; bases not matched to a gene: 2. Germline CDR1 is SGHAT and CDR2 is FQNNGV. CDR3 size: 13 residues. The chain's CDR3 is CASRDRGAYGYTF. The CDR3 coding sequence is TGTGCCAGCAGGGACAGGGGGGCCTATGGCTACACCTTC.

The genes are TRBV27 and TRBJ2-3; 7 nucleotides line up with TRBD2. Trimming removed 5 bases from V and 4 bases from J; junction bases left unmatched: 9. Germline loops: CDR1 MNHEY, CDR2 SMNVEV (reference sequence). The CDR3 has 15 amino acids. CDR3 sequence (DNA): TGTGCCAGCAGTCCTGAGGGGAGGGGCTCAGATACGCAGTATTTT. Its protein product is CASSPEGRGSDTQYF.

The rearrangement uses TRBV2 and TRBJ2-1; TRBD2 matches 10 bases. The germline gives CDR1 SNHLY, CDR2 FYNNEI. V shed 11 bases, J shed 4 bases, and the junction held 11 bases outside the gene matches. The CDR3 covers 15 residues. CDR3 DNA sequence: TGTGCCGGAACCGCCGGGACTAGCGTTTACAATGAGCAGTTCTTC. This translates into CAGTAGTSVYNEQFF.

The chain couples TRBV19 to TRBJ2-7; weak D call: TRBD2 (5 bases). Trimming shortened V by 9 bases and J by 8 bases, and 29 bases separated the two germline ends. The V gene's germline CDR1 is LNHDA and CDR2 SQIVND (reference sequence). This CDR3 has 16 residues. The CDR3 region is CASPDGGDLKIMKQYF. The CDR3 nucleotides are TGTGCCAGCCCGGACGGAGGAGACCTAAAGATTATGAAGCAGTACTTC.

This chain joins TRBV15 and TRBJ2-3; D might be TRBD2 (5 bases). The CDR3 is made up of 16 amino acids. Trimming took 0 bases from V and 4 from J, leaving 14 bases between them. Germline V gene sequence: CDR1 LNHNV, CDR2 YYDKDF (reference sequence). The CDR3 DNA reads TGTGCCACCAGCAGAGATTTGCGGGTTGGCCCAGATACGCAGTATTTT. Translated, it gives CATSRDLRVGPDTQYF.

The chain employs TRBV19 and TRBJ1-5; tentatively, D is TRBD1 (5 bases). V gave up 0 bases and J gave up 7 bases, with 13 bases separating them. Germline V lookup: CDR1 LNHDA, CDR2 SQIVND (reference sequence). This CDR3 contains 15 residues. The CDR3 here is CASSIDLPGRQPQHF. The DNA of the CDR3 is TGTGCCAGTAGTATAGATCTGCCAGGGCGGCAGCCCCAGCATTTT.

V and J are TRBV7-6 and TRBJ2-1, with TRBD2 identical over 9 bases. Germline V gene sequence: CDR1 SGHVS, CDR2 FNYEAQ. V trimming: 8 bases; J trimming: 7 bases; junction bases outside the gene matches: 9. There are 14 residues in the CDR3. The CDR3 nucleotides are TGTGCCAGCCTTAGCGGGAGCGGTTGGAATGAGCAGTTCTTC. This encodes CASLSGSGWNEQFF.

The chain employs TRBV4-3 and TRBJ2-7; D gene unclear. The CDR3 has 15 amino acids. Per the germline V gene, CDR1 is LGHNA and CDR2 is YSLEER. The V end was cut by 0 bases, the J end by 2 bases, with 11 bases between. The CDR3, as DNA: TGCGCCAGCAGCCAAGATTTGGGCAGGACCTACGAGCAGTACTTC. Translating gives CASSQDLGRTYEQYF.

This chain links TRBV5-1 with TRBJ2-3, with 14 bases identical to TRBD2. Germline loops: CDR1 SGHRS, CDR2 YFSETQ. V gave up 0 bases and J gave up 4 bases; unmatched junction bases: 1. This CDR3 has 16 residues. This CDR3 reads CASSLGGLAGADTQYF. The CDR3 bases are TGCGCCAGCAGCTTGGGGGGACTAGCGGGAGCAGATACGCAGTATTTT.

This clone was seen just once. The chain uses TRBV9 and TRBJ2-7; TRBD2 agrees at 7 bases. The germline CDR1 and CDR2 sequences are SGDLS and YYNGEE. With V trimmed by 4 bases and J by 0 bases, 7 bases remained unmatched. The CDR3 has 15 residues. The CDR3 here is CASSPSGRGSYEQYF. CDR3 DNA sequence: TGTGCCAGCAGCCCATCGGGGAGGGGCTCCTACGAGCAGTACTTC.

This chain joins TRBV9 and TRBJ2-7; 9 bases are a match to TRBD2. With V trimmed by 4 bases and J by 2 bases, 10 bases remained unmatched. The germline V gene encodes CDR1 SGDLS and CDR2 YYNGEE. CDR3 length: 16 amino acids. The CDR3 loop is CASSRATAGGPYEQYF. CDR3 nucleotide sequence: TGTGCCAGCAGCCGAGCCACAGCGGGAGGCCCCTACGAGCAGTACTTC.